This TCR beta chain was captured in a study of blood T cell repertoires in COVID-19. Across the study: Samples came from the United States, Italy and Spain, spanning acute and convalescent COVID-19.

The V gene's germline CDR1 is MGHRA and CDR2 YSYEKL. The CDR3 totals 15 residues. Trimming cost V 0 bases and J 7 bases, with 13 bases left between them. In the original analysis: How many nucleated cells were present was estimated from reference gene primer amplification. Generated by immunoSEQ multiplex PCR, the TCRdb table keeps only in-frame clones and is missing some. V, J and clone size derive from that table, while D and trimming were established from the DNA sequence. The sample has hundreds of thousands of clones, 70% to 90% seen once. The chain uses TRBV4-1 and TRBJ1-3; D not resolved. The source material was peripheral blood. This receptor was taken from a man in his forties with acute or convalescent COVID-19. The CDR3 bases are TGCGCCAGCAGCCAAGACTCCCTCACAGAGAACACCATATATTTT. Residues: CASSQDSLTENTIYF.